A single T cell receptor beta chain is shown here with its context. This clonotype was found many times. This receptor's antigen is unknown. One base away there is no much larger clone; base qualities are not given. The CDR3 starts with the cysteine, ends with the phenylalanine, and has 13 residues. The entry retains the CDR3 DNA only, 39 bases that are in frame from base 1. V is reduced by 3 bases and J by 7 bases, leaving a spacing of 12 bases between them. In the germline V gene, CDR1 corresponds to KGHSH and CDR2 to LQKENI. TCR beta CDR3 regions were amplified from RNA transcripts for repertoire sequencing. The first round was an RT-PCR using HTBI primers with the Qiagen OneStep RT-PCR kit, and this first round was followed by a second-round multiplex PCR, then size selection and purification. The libraries underwent paired-end sequencing with 100 bp reads on an Illumina HiSeq2000. Under the source paper's analysis protocol: SOAPnuke was used to process the reads, removing any read that contained adapters or uncalled bases, had a mean Phred below 15, or lacked an exact match to the constant primer or identifier. COPE v1.2.5 was used to merge high-quality paired reads. Unique nucleotide sequences were defined as clonotypes and aligned to IMGT TRB V, D and J references using MiTCR v1.1. The analysis was limited to V-J combinations with a frequency above 0.0001, which together covered approximately 99% of repertoires. For each V-J combination, a TCR clonal expansion and chaos score was defined as F50 clonal expansion divided by the chaos observed in the TCRdist matrix. Welch's t-statistics and random forest were used to narrow the features down to around 12 V-J combinations, which were then fed into a naive Bayes classifier. Thyroid-blood repertoire similarity was quantified with the Morisita-Horn index. TCRdb reworked the public reads: Q25 trimming with fastp, MiXCR clone assembly, productive beta chains retained. Identical CDR3 proteins give one entry, which carries the most common genes and DNA. TCRdb's processing, not the study's, gives the V and J calls here. The sample table records about 620,000 distinct CDR3 sequences; roughly 20% of these occur just once. The top ten clonotypes cover more than 5.5% of the sample.

The record originates from a study of Graves' ophthalmopathy and Graves' hyperthyroidism (dated 2018 in TCRdb). For the wider study: Peripheral blood was collected before any treatment was given, at the time of initial diagnosis. The 100 discovery patients were randomly divided into training and test sets at a 7:3 ratio. After sampling, hyperthyroidism patients received methimazole starting at 30 mg daily, and ophthalmopathy patients received high-dose intravenous methylprednisolone. An independent validation cohort comprised 18 hyperthyroidism patients and 15 to 17 patients who later progressed from hyperthyroidism to ophthalmopathy. In total, under 150 blood samples were TCR-sequenced: 40 to 45 ophthalmopathy, approximately 80 hyperthyroidism and approximately 17 hyperthyroidism-to-ophthalmopathy patients. To explore V-J signatures that separate ophthalmopathy from hyperthyroidism, a discovery set of more than 95 patients was enrolled, consisting of 43 with ophthalmopathy and 55 to 65 with stable hyperthyroidism. In roughly 6 hyperthyroidism patients, the T-cell repertoires found in thyroid tissue were compared with those found in blood. To tell Graves' ophthalmopathy apart from Graves' hyperthyroidism, and to predict which patients would progress to ophthalmopathy, the study relied on TCR beta repertoire signatures. The study at large found these results: Sample size was not statistically predetermined, and group allocation was not concealed from the investigators. In validation, the model predicted ophthalmopathy progression with 70.59% sensitivity and approximately 72% specificity; some twelve predicted patients were CT-confirmed with GO in a median of around 6 months. In cross-validation, the 13-signature model distinguished ophthalmopathy from stable hyperthyroidism with less than 90% sensitivity and approximately 81% specificity, while in the test set the corresponding values were around 79% and 71%. Most of the expanded thyroid clonotypes with a frequency above 0.001 were also detected in blood, and it was suggested that the thyroid immune response may be reflected by blood repertoires.

A patient counted as having stable hyperthyroidism if there was no progression to ophthalmopathy within 18 months of follow-up. Hyperthyroidism patients were newly diagnosed, were aged 18 to 65 years, and had a disease duration under 2 months. Patients were excluded if they had other autoimmune diseases, uncontrolled infections, pregnancy or lactation. Diagnosis was based on clinical symptoms, serum thyroxine, TRAb, thyroid ultrasound and orbital computed tomography. Ficoll-Paque density gradient centrifugation was used to isolate PBMCs from 10 ml of fresh peripheral blood. Total RNA was extracted using Trizol reagent, and RNA quality was checked on an Agilent 2100 Bioanalyzer.

The receptor's source is a woman between 18 and 29 years old with stable Graves' hyperthyroidism. Some clones in this sample may be carry-over from other donors' samples. Donor details come from another sample of the same person, matched by shared clones. Specimen: peripheral blood. The rearrangement joined TRBV18 to TRBJ1-1, and possibly TRBD1, on 5 matching bases. This receptor has the CDR3 CASSPTRGREAFF. Here is the DNA: TGTGCCAGCTCACCGACGAGGGGTCGTGAAGCTTTCTTT.